The next 5 T cell receptor beta chains were all read from a single sample in a study of blood T cell repertoires in COVID-19. TCRdb's copy holds only in-frame clones and misses some; the assay was immunoSEQ multiplex PCR. Found here are 300,000 to 450,000 clones, roughly 85% of them singletons; the top ten hold approximately 3.6%. Sequenced: peripheral blood. These receptors all stem from a woman under 30 with acute or convalescent COVID-19.

J is TRBJ2-1 and V is TRBV27; TRBD2 matches 8 bases. J was trimmed by 2 bases and V by 6 bases; bases with no gene match: 6. This CDR3 region has 15 residues. In germline, CDR1 is MNHEY, CDR2 SMNVEV (reference sequence). The CDR3 bases are TGTGCCAGCAGAATGACTAGCGAAACCTACAATGAGCAGTTCTTC. This translates into CASRMTSETYNEQFF.

This sequence joins TRBV19 and TRBJ1-3; D uncertain. The CDR3 extends over 16 amino acids. V was shortened by 1 base and J by 0 bases, with 10 bases between the two germline ends. CDR1 and CDR2 (germline): LNHDA, SQIVND (reference sequence). As DNA, the CDR3 is TGTGCCAGTAGTATAGGTCAGAGGAGCTCTGGAAACACCATATATTTT. Protein: CASSIGQRSSGNTIYF. The whole variable domain, filled in from reference TRBV19 and TRBJ1-3, reads DGGITQSPKYLFRKEGQNVTLSCEQNLNHDAMYWYRQDPGQGLRLIYYSQIVNDFQKGDIAEGYSVSREKKESFPLTVTSAQKNPTAFYLCASSIGQRSSGNTIYFGEGSWLTVV.

Only one count was recorded for this clone. The V call is TRBV5-4, the J call TRBJ2-3; weak D call: TRBD2 (5 bases). The germline V and J ends were trimmed by 4 bases and 2 bases, with 8 bases remaining between them. The CDR3 sequence is 13 residues long. Germline V gene lookup returns CDR1 SGHNT and CDR2 YYREEE (reference sequence). CDR3 sequence reads: CASSSGFTDTQYF. CDR3 DNA: TGTGCCAGCAGCAGCGGCTTCACAGATACGCAGTATTTT. Full variable domain (rest looked up from reference TRBV5-4 and TRBJ2-3): ETGVTQSPTHLIKTRGQQVTLRCSSQSGHNTVSWYQQALGQGPQFIFQYYREEENGRGNFPPRFSGLQFPNYSSELNVNALELDDSALYLCASSSGFTDTQYFGPGTRLTVL.

This chain connects TRBV9 to TRBJ2-1, with a tentative D call TRBD2 (5 bases). The V gene's germline CDR1 is SGDLS and CDR2 YYNGEE. Deletions cut 0 bases from V and 3 bases from J, with 10 bases between. The CDR3 sequence is 15 residues long. The CDR3 sequence is CASSVGGNIYNEQFF. Written as DNA, the CDR3 is TGTGCCAGCAGCGTAGGAGGGAACATCTACAATGAGCAGTTCTTC.

The CDR3 nucleotides are TGTGCCAGCAGTGATACAGCAACTAATGAAAAACTGTTTTTT. It encodes CASSDTATNEKLFF. This chain uses TRBV2 with TRBJ1-4, with D hard to call. The CDR3 totals 14 residues. Looked up from germline, CDR1 is SNHLY and CDR2 is FYNNEI. Trimming took off 3 bases at V and 0 bases at J, with 5 bases between the two ends.